These T cell receptor beta chains were read from a single sample in a study of T cells after yellow fever vaccination. Using its own MiXCR run on the 5' RACE reads, TCRdb lists one record per CDR3 protein. The table shows about 99,000 distinct CDR3 sequences, with roughly 6% occurring only once. The material was CD8+ T cells sorted from PBMCs, obtained 10 days after the yellow fever booster vaccination. Receptors were obtained from a man aged 18 to 29 who received the YFV17D yellow fever vaccine. CDR3s include the opening cysteine and the closing phenylalanine or tryptophan. The D gene is left open where the match is weak. Where a row states a size, it is once, few, many or the class of an expanded clone; other rows omit it.

j_call,d_call,v_call,clone_size,cdr3_nt,cdr3_aa
TRBJ2-3,NA,TRBV24-1,few,TGTGCCACCAGTGCCGTGAAGGCAGATACGCAGTATTTT,CATSAVKADTQYF
TRBJ1-2,NA,TRBV2,few,TGTGCCAGCCGCGAATGGTCAAACTATGGCTACACCTTC,CASREWSNYGYTF
TRBJ2-1,NA,TRBV4-1,NA,TGCGCCAGCAGCCCCGGGGCGGGGGCCGACAATGAGCAGTTCTTC,CASSPGAGADNEQFF
TRBJ2-1,NA,TRBV7-9,NA,TGTGCCAGCAGCTCTGACAGATCTCACTACAATGAGCAGTTCTTC,CASSSDRSHYNEQFF
TRBJ1-2,NA,TRBV2,NA,TGTGCCAAAAAGGGGGTATATGGCTACACCTTC,CAKKGVYGYTF
TRBJ2-1,TRBD1,TRBV11-3,NA,TGTGCCAGCAGCTTAACAGGGGGCCTGAATGAGCAGTTCTTC,CASSLTGGLNEQFF
TRBJ2-5,TRBD1,TRBV27,few,TGTGCCAGCAGTGTCGACAGGGAAGAGACCCAGTACTTC,CASSVDREETQYF
TRBJ2-3,NA,TRBV7-2,NA,TGTGCCAGCAGCTCCGAGGGACCTGTGGATACGCAGTATTTT,CASSSEGPVDTQYF
TRBJ2-1,NA,TRBV20-1,NA,TGCAGTGCTAGGACGAATGAGCAGTTCTTC,CSARTNEQFF
TRBJ2-1,TRBD2,TRBV6-5,NA,TGTGCCAGCAGTTTCTATAGCGGGAATGAGCAGTTCTTC,CASSFYSGNEQFF
TRBJ2-3,NA,TRBV7-8,NA,TGTGCCAGCAGCTCCGACCCGACAGGAATCAGCACAGATACGCAGTATTTT,CASSSDPTGISTDTQYF
TRBJ2-1,TRBD2,TRBV20-1,many,TGCAGTGCTCCGTTAGCGGGCATAGACTACAATGAGCAGTTCTTC,CSAPLAGIDYNEQFF
TRBJ2-1,TRBD2,TRBV4-2,many,TGTGCCAGCAGCCAAGTTAGCGGGGGTTACAATGAGCAGTTCTTC,CASSQVSGGYNEQFF
TRBJ2-1,TRBD1,TRBV7-3,NA,TGTGCCAGCAGCCCTGGGACAGGGACCCAGGGTGAGCAGTTCTTC,CASSPGTGTQGEQFF
TRBJ1-5,NA,TRBV2,few,TGTGCCAGCACCTCGGGGTTCCAGCCCCAGCATTTT,CASTSGFQPQHF
TRBJ2-7,NA,TRBV5-1,few,TGCGCCAGCAGCCCGTTGGGCGGGTACGAGCAGTACTTC,CASSPLGGYEQYF
TRBJ2-2,NA,TRBV7-3,few,TGTGCCAGCAGCTTAGCAGGGTTGACCGGGGAGCTGTTTTTT,CASSLAGLTGELFF
TRBJ2-1,TRBD2,TRBV2,few,TGTGCCAGCACCCGGGGGGGCAACAATGAGCAGTTCTTC,CASTRGGNNEQFF
TRBJ2-5,NA,TRBV6-5,few,TGTGCCAGCAGTTTAGGGCCACTCCCTATAGAGACCCAGTACTTC,CASSLGPLPIETQYF
TRBJ1-2,TRBD1,TRBV7-9,few,TGTGCCAGCAGCCCGAGGACAGGCCTTGCTTACTATGGCTACACCTTC,CASSPRTGLAYYGYTF
TRBJ2-5,NA,TRBV7-9,NA,TGTGCCAGCAGTCGCCCGGGACACCAAGAGACCCAGTACTTC,CASSRPGHQETQYF
TRBJ2-2,TRBD2,TRBV3-1,NA,TGTGCCAGCAGCCAAAGTGAAGCGGGGGTTAACACCGGGGAGCTGTTTTTT,CASSQSEAGVNTGELFF
TRBJ2-2,NA,TRBV30,NA,TGTGCCTGGATTAGGGGTAACACCGGGGAGCTGTTTTTT,CAWIRGNTGELFF
TRBJ2-1,TRBD2,TRBV29-1,few,TGCAGCGTTGAAGCGGGACTAGCGGGTTACAATGAGCAGTTCTTC,CSVEAGLAGYNEQFF
TRBJ1-1,NA,TRBV5-4,NA,TGTGCCAGCAGCTCATACTCGACAGCCAACACTGAAGCTTTCTTT,CASSSYSTANTEAFF
TRBJ1-5,TRBD1,TRBV15,few,TGTGCCACCAGCAGTCGGCTCGGGGACAGGGGATGGCAGCCCCAGCATTTT,CATSSRLGDRGWQPQHF
TRBJ2-7,TRBD2,TRBV30,many,TGTGCCTGGACGGGGGGGGGAACTGGCGAGCAGTACTTC,CAWTGGGTGEQYF
TRBJ2-5,TRBD2,TRBV4-1,many,TGCGCCAGCAGCCAAAGCGGGGGGGCTCGTGAGACCCAGTACTTC,CASSQSGGARETQYF
TRBJ2-5,TRBD1,TRBV4-1,NA,TGCGCCAGCAGCAACGGACAGGGGGCGATGGAGACCCAGTACTTC,CASSNGQGAMETQYF
TRBJ2-2,NA,TRBV7-3,NA,TGTGCCAGCAGCTTTTTAGGGCCCGGGGAGCTGTTTTTT,CASSFLGPGELFF
TRBJ2-1,TRBD1,TRBV12-3/TRBV12-4,many,TGTGCCAGCAGCCCAGGGACAGGGAAATCCTACAATGAGCAGTTCTTC,CASSPGTGKSYNEQFF
TRBJ2-5,TRBD2,TRBV6-1,many,TGTGCCAGCAGTGAAGCGATCGGTAGCGGGGAAGAGACCCAGTACTTC,CASSEAIGSGEETQYF
TRBJ2-5,TRBD2,TRBV7-9,few,TGTGCCAGCAGCCACGGACTAGCGGCCCAAGAGACCCAGTACTTC,CASSHGLAAQETQYF
TRBJ2-5,NA,TRBV30,many,TGTGCCTGGAGTTTACAGGGAGAAGAGACCCAGTACTTC,CAWSLQGEETQYF
TRBJ1-2,NA,TRBV19,many,TGTGCCAGTAAGAACTATGGCTACACCTTC,CASKNYGYTF
TRBJ2-2,NA,TRBV5-1,NA,TGCGCCAGTATTAATTTGGGCGACAACACCGGGGAGCTGTTTTTT,CASINLGDNTGELFF
TRBJ1-5,NA,TRBV13,NA,TGTGCCACCAGCTTGTCCGGGGACCCCAATCAGCCCCAGCATTTT,CATSLSGDPNQPQHF
TRBJ2-3,NA,TRBV11-1,NA,TGTGCCAGCAGCTTAACCCTCGGGAAACCCACAGATACGCAGTATTTT,CASSLTLGKPTDTQYF
TRBJ2-3,NA,TRBV7-9,NA,TGTGCCAGCAGCTTTTCGCGTGATACGCAGTATTTT,CASSFSRDTQYF
TRBJ2-5,TRBD1,TRBV20-1,NA,TGCAGTGCTAGTGACCCACCTACAGGGGAAGAGACCCAGTACTTC,CSASDPPTGEETQYF
TRBJ2-3,NA,TRBV6-5,many,TGTGCCAGCAGTTTAGGTCCTGCCGTAAGGGCGCAGTATTTT,CASSLGPAVRAQYF
TRBJ1-1,NA,TRBV6-2/TRBV6-3,NA,TGTGCCAGCAGTTATAGCGGGAGCACCCAAATGAACACTGAAGCTTTCTTT,CASSYSGSTQMNTEAFF
TRBJ2-2,TRBD1,TRBV11-2,NA,TGTGCCAGTACTACAGGGGTCGGGGAGCTGTTTTTT,CASTTGVGELFF
TRBJ2-3,NA,TRBV12-3/TRBV12-4,many,TGTGCCAGCAGCCTGACAGCGGCAGATACGCAGTATTTT,CASSLTAADTQYF
TRBJ1-6,TRBD1,TRBV6-7,NA,TGTGCCAGCAGTAAAGGGGGGATCGGACAGGGGGATTCACCCCTCCACTTT,CASSKGGIGQGDSPLHF
TRBJ1-1,TRBD1,TRBV9,few,TGTGCCAGCAGCGCTCGTACAGGGGAAAACACTGAAGCTTTCTTT,CASSARTGENTEAFF
TRBJ2-1,NA,TRBV13,few,TGTGCCAGCAGCCCTCGGACAGAGAATGAGCAGTTCTTC,CASSPRTENEQFF
TRBJ2-3,TRBD2,TRBV6-4,NA,TGTGCCAGCAGTGAGCTAGCGGGGCATCTAGATCCGCAGTATTTT,CASSELAGHLDPQYF
TRBJ2-3,TRBD2,TRBV10-1,NA,TGCGCCAGCAGTGAGTCGAGCGGGGGGAACACAGATACGCAGTATTTT,CASSESSGGNTDTQYF
TRBJ2-1,NA,TRBV4-1,few,TGCGCCAGCAGCCAAGACGGGGATGAGCAGTTCTTC,CASSQDGDEQFF
TRBJ2-5,TRBD1,TRBV20-1,few,TGCAGTGCCAACTCCGGGACAGGGATTTACCAAGAGACCCAGTACTTC,CSANSGTGIYQETQYF
TRBJ1-2,NA,TRBV30,few,TGTGCCTGGAGTGACCTTAGGAGGGGCTACACCTTC,CAWSDLRRGYTF
TRBJ1-5,NA,TRBV19,NA,TGTGCCAGTAGTGCTGGACCGATCAATCAGCCCCAGCATTTT,CASSAGPINQPQHF
TRBJ1-1,NA,TRBV7-6,NA,TGTGCCAGCAGCCCGCCGCGGGGGGACACTGAAGCTTTCTTT,CASSPPRGDTEAFF